The 25 T cell receptor beta chains below were found in one sample sequenced in a study of cytotoxic CD8 clonotypes in ibrutinib-treated CLL. TCRdb's copy holds only in-frame clones and misses some; the assay was immunoSEQ multiplex PCR. This sample has approximately 160,000 clones, with 88% found just once. This material consisted of PBMCs, taken at disease progression, from a patient treated with ibrutinib. The receptors shown here come from a human donor with chronic lymphocytic leukemia.

Only a few counts were recorded for this clone. The chain employs TRBV5-1 and TRBJ1-1, with TRBD1 matching 7 bases. Germline V gives CDR1 SGHRS, CDR2 YFSETQ. V was pared by 2 bases and J by 1 base, with 5 bases of the junction left unmatched. The CDR3 sequence is 15 residues long. The CDR3 coding sequence is TGCGCCAGCAGCTTCAAACGGACAGGGAACACTGAAGCTTTCTTT. Protein: CASSFKRTGNTEAFF.

The V call is TRBV29-1, the J call TRBJ2-6; a weak D match, TRBD2 (7 bases). The germline gives CDR1 SQVTM, CDR2 ANQGSEA. With 7 bases removed from V and 1 base from J, the gap between germline ends came to 14 bases. This CDR3 has 15 amino acids. The chain's CDR3 is CSAAKGGSGANVLTF. The CDR3 DNA reads as TGCAGCGCGGCAAAGGGGGGGTCTGGGGCCAACGTCCTGACTTTC. Drawing the rest from reference TRBV29-1 and TRBJ2-6, the complete variable domain is SAVISQKPSRDICQRGTSLTIQCQVDSQVTMMFWYRQQPGQSLTLIATANQGSEATYESGFVIDKFPISRPNLTFSTLTVSNMSPEDSSIYLCSAAKGGSGANVLTFGAGSRLTVL.

The rearrangement joins TRBV7-3 to TRBJ2-3; D remains unclear. The CDR3 is 15 amino acids. Between the trimmed V and J ends, which lost 1 base and 1 base, there was a span of 9 bases. In germline, CDR1 is SGHTA, CDR2 FQGTGA. CDR3 nucleotides: TGTGCCAGCAGCTTAATAGGCGCTGGCACAGATACGCAGTATTTT. Translation gives CASSLIGAGTDTQYF.

This clone was recorded many times. The V call is TRBV13, the J call TRBJ2-7, with D perhaps TRBD2 (7 bases). Trimming removed 5 bases at V and 3 bases at J, with 23 bases between. CDR1 is PRHDT, CDR2 FYEKMQ, per germline (reference sequence). The CDR3 is made up of 17 amino acids. The CDR3 region is CASSPRGPGGNHYEQYF. The CDR3 DNA reads TGTGCCAGCAGCCCCCGGGGGCCCGGGGGGAATCACTACGAGCAGTACTTC. The full variable domain, rest sourced from reference TRBV13 and TRBJ2-7, is AAGVIQSPRHLIKEKRETATLKCYPIPRHDTVYWYQQGPGQDPQFLISFYEKMQSDKGSIPDRFSAQQFSDYHSELNMSSLELGDSALYFCASSPRGPGGNHYEQYFGPGTRLTVT.

The chain carries TRBV19 and TRBJ1-3, with TRBD1 as a possible D gene (5 bases). The CDR3 is made up of 16 amino acids. V dropped 2 bases and J dropped 6 bases, with 17 bases sitting between them. The V gene's germline CDR1 is LNHDA and CDR2 SQIVND (reference sequence). CDR3 residues: CASSITLARVTNTIYF. The CDR3 DNA follows: TGTGCCAGTAGTATAACCCTTGCCAGGGTGACAAACACCATATATTTT.

V and J are TRBV4-1 and TRBJ2-3; TRBD2 agrees at 12 bases. Germline V gene sequence: CDR1 MGHRA, CDR2 YSYEKL. The CDR3 contains 18 residues. V lost 1 base to trimming and J lost 0 bases; unmatched junction nucleotides: 5. The DNA for the CDR3 is TGCGCCAGCAGCCAAGCGAGGACTAGCGGGATGAGCACAGATACGCAGTATTTT. This sequence encodes CASSQARTSGMSTDTQYF.

J is TRBJ2-7 and V is TRBV18; D call uncertain. The CDR3 runs to 17 residues. Germline V gene sequence: CDR1 KGHSH, CDR2 LQKENI. V was shortened by 3 bases and J by 3 bases, with 21 bases between the two germline ends. CDR3 loop: CASSPGVLIDLGYEQYF. The CDR3 DNA reads as TGTGCCAGCTCACCTGGTGTCCTAATTGATCTCGGCTACGAGCAGTACTTC.

The chain links TRBV5-4 to TRBJ1-3, with D unclear. Germline V lookup: CDR1 SGHNT, CDR2 YYREEE (reference sequence). The CDR3 is 14 residues long. Trimming stripped 4 bases from V and 0 bases from J, with 8 bases between. The CDR3 bases are TGTGCCAGCAGCCAAGAAAGCTCTGGAAACACCATATATTTT. Translated, it gives CASSQESSGNTIYF. The full variable domain, with the rest looked up from reference TRBV5-4 and TRBJ1-3, is ETGVTQSPTHLIKTRGQQVTLRCSSQSGHNTVSWYQQALGQGPQFIFQYYREEENGRGNFPPRFSGLQFPNYSSELNVNALELDDSALYLCASSQESSGNTIYFGEGSWLTVV.

The rearrangement uses TRBV6-5 and TRBJ2-2; no firm D call. Trimming left V 4 bases short and J 7 bases short, with 7 bases between. Germline V gene sequence: CDR1 MNHEY, CDR2 SVGAGI. There are 12 residues in the CDR3. The CDR3 reads CASSLHGGELFF. The CDR3 DNA reads as TGTGCCAGCAGTTTGCATGGCGGGGAGCTGTTTTTT.

This clone was seen a handful of times. This sequence joins TRBV18 and TRBJ1-1, with unresolved D. This CDR3 is built from 13 residues. V dropped 3 bases and J dropped 1 base, with 6 bases sitting between them. Germline V gives CDR1 KGHSH, CDR2 LQKENI. As DNA, the CDR3 is TGTGCCAGCTCACCGCAGTGGAACACTGAAGCTTTCTTT. Its protein is CASSPQWNTEAFF.

The CDR3: CASSQVVGLRYEQYF. The CDR3 nucleotides read TGCGCCAGCAGCCAAGTCGTGGGACTAAGATACGAGCAGTACTTC. V is TRBV4-3 and J is TRBJ2-7; 7 bases are shared with TRBD2. The CDR3 has 15 amino acids. Germline V gene lookup returns CDR1 LGHNA and CDR2 YSLEER. After removal of 1 base from V and 4 bases from J, the junction contained 7 bases not matched to a gene.

This sequence joins TRBV2 and TRBJ1-2, with a possible D match to TRBD1 (5 bases). CDR1 is SNHLY and CDR2 is FYNNEI in the germline V gene. Trimming removed 7 bases at V and 4 bases at J, with 19 bases between. This CDR3 has 15 amino acids. For the CDR3, the DNA is TGTGCCAGCACCACAAACACGGGGGGGACCTATGGCTACACCTTC. Translated: CASTTNTGGTYGYTF. Variable domain in full (rest from reference TRBV2 and TRBJ1-2): EPEVTQTPSHQVTQMGQEVILRCVPISNHLYFYWYRQILGQKVEFLVSFYNNEISEKSEIFDDQFSVERPDGSNFTLKIRSTKLEDSAMYFCASTTNTGGTYGYTFGSGTRLTVV.

The rearrangement joins TRBV7-6 to TRBJ2-5; D is perhaps TRBD1 or TRBD2 (6 bases each). The CDR3 spans 14 residues. Germline CDR1 reads SGHVS; CDR2 reads FNYEAQ. Trimming took off 5 bases at V and 6 bases at J, with 16 bases between the two ends. For the CDR3, the DNA is TGTGCCAGCAGCCTGACCGGGGGCAAAAAGACCCAGTACTTC. It specifies CASSLTGGKKTQYF.

The V gene is TRBV5-6, the J gene TRBJ1-1, with D uncertain. Looked up from germline, CDR1 is SGHDT and CDR2 is YYEEEE. This CDR3 has 14 residues. V lost 2 bases and J lost 0, with 8 bases in between. The CDR3 sequence is CASSFVSLNTEAFF. The CDR3 bases are TGTGCCAGCAGCTTTGTAAGTTTGAACACTGAAGCTTTCTTT. Supplemented by reference TRBV5-6 and TRBJ1-1, the full variable domain reads DAGVTQSPTHLIKTRGQQVTLRCSPKSGHDTVSWYQQALGQGPQFIFQYYEEEERQRGNFPDRFSGHQFPNYSSELNVNALLLGDSALYLCASSFVSLNTEAFFGQGTRLTVV.

The V and J genes are TRBV11-3 and TRBJ1-1; 7 nucleotides line up with TRBD1. CDR1 SGHNT and CDR2 YENEEA come from the germline V gene. With 2 bases clipped from V and 2 bases from J, the junction kept 8 bases outside the gene matches. There are 16 residues in the CDR3. The CDR3 loop is CASSLTSQGVNTEAFF. The CDR3 DNA sequence: TGTGCCAGCAGCTTAACCAGCCAGGGGGTCAACACTGAAGCTTTCTTT.

The rearrangement uses TRBV11-2 and TRBJ2-7, with 7 bases that match TRBD1. CDR1 and CDR2 from the germline V gene are SGHAT and FQNNGV. CDR3 length: 13 amino acids. V trimming: 8 bases; J trimming: 7 bases; junction bases outside the gene matches: 11. The DNA of the CDR3 is TGTGCCAGCGCTATAGACAGGGTCAGGGAGCAGTACTTC. Translated: CASAIDRVREQYF.

This chain uses TRBV4-1 with TRBJ1-5, with D possibly matching TRBD1 (5 bases). The length of the CDR3 is 14 residues. Per the germline V gene, CDR1 is MGHRA and CDR2 is YSYEKL. Trimming cost V 1 base and J 5 bases, with 9 bases left between them. The CDR3 DNA reads TGCGCCAGCAGCCAAGGTAGGGGCGATCAGCCCCAGCATTTT. Protein product: CASSQGRGDQPQHF.

The sample holds one count of this clone. The gene calls are TRBV2 and TRBJ2-7; weak D call: TRBD2 (5 bases). The CDR3 is made up of 15 amino acids. Germline assignment: CDR1 SNHLY and CDR2 FYNNEI. V was cut by 6 bases and J by 5 bases, with 20 bases left in between. The CDR3 sequence is CASSDQGRASHEQYF. DNA of the CDR3: TGTGCCAGCAGCGACCAAGGGCGGGCGTCCCACGAGCAGTACTTC.

The J gene is TRBJ2-4, the V gene TRBV28, with 9 bases lining up with TRBD1. The CDR3 sequence is 15 residues long. Germline-derived CDR1 and CDR2 are MDHEN and SYDVKM. The trim removed 2 bases at V and 8 bases at J, leaving 7 bases unmatched. The DNA of the CDR3 is TGTGCCAGCAGTTTAAGGGACAGGGAAAGTTACATTCAGTACTTC. Its translation: CASSLRDRESYIQYF.

This clone has more than one count but fewer than ten. The chain couples TRBV5-1 to TRBJ1-5; D is unclear. This CDR3 comprises 13 residues. Germline assignment: CDR1 SGHRS and CDR2 YFSETQ. With 0 bases removed from V and 7 bases from J, the gap between germline ends came to 8 bases. The CDR3 DNA reads TGCGCCAGCAGCTTGGGGGCCAGACAGCCCCAGCATTTT. Encoded protein: CASSLGARQPQHF.

The CDR3 loop reads CASSHTRDRGSREQYF. CDR3 in DNA: TGTGCCAGCTCTCACACCCGGGACAGGGGATCGAGGGAGCAGTACTTC. The chain uses TRBV28 and TRBJ2-7, with TRBD1 identical over 10 bases. The CDR3 sequence is 16 residues long. The V gene's germline CDR1 is MDHEN and CDR2 SYDVKM. V lost 8 bases and J lost 7; bases outside the gene matches: 17.

The V gene is TRBV11-2, the J gene TRBJ2-7, with D unresolved. The CDR3 contains 15 residues. CDR1 SGHAT and CDR2 FQNNGV come from the germline V gene. The V gene lost 1 base and the J gene lost 0 bases, with 10 bases spanning the gap. The CDR3 coding sequence is TGTGCCAGCAGCTTAGTTCCGTCAAGCTCCTACGAGCAGTACTTC. This sequence encodes CASSLVPSSSYEQYF.

This clone was counted a single time. J is TRBJ2-7 and V is TRBV5-1; possible D gene TRBD2, 6 bases. The CDR3 is made up of 15 amino acids. The germline gives CDR1 SGHRS, CDR2 YFSETQ. V lost 0 bases, J lost 5 bases, and 15 bases lay in between. The CDR3 loop reads CASSLAPETRNEQYF. DNA for the CDR3: TGCGCCAGCAGCTTGGCCCCGGAGACTAGGAACGAGCAGTACTTC.

The rearrangement uses TRBV29-1 and TRBJ2-7, with TRBD2 as a possible D gene (5 bases). The CDR3 is 13 amino acids. Trimming removed 7 bases from V and 5 bases from J, with 18 bases in between. Per germline, CDR1 SQVTM and CDR2 ANQGSEA. CDR3 coding DNA: TGCAGCGCCCTAGACTATACGAACGACGAGCAGTACTTC. Translation gives CSALDYTNDEQYF.

This clone occurred a few times. V and J are TRBV28 and TRBJ1-5; D unclear. Trimming left V 7 bases short and J 7 bases short, with 11 bases between. The CDR3 contains 12 residues. Germline assignment: CDR1 MDHEN and CDR2 SYDVKM. CDR3 residues: CASTPFSQPQHF. CDR3 in DNA: TGTGCCAGCACTCCCTTTAGCCAGCCCCAGCATTTT.